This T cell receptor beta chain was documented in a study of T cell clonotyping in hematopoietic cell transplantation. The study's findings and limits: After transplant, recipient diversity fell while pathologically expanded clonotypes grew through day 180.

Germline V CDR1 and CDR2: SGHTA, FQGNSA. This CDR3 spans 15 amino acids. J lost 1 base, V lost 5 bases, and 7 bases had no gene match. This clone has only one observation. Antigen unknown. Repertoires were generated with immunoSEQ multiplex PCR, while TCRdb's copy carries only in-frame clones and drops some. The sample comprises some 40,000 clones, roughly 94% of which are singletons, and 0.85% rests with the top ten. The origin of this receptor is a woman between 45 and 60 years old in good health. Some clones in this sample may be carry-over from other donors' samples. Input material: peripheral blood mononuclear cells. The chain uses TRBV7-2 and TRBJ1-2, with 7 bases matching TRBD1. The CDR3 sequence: CASSPDRVLNYGYTF. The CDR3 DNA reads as TGTGCCAGCAGCCCCGACAGGGTCCTTAACTATGGCTACACCTTC.